A selection of T cell receptor beta chains follows, all from one sample in a study of regulatory T cells in long-lasting Graves disease. In TCRdb, the multiplex PCR reads were re-called with MiXCR into one record per CDR3 protein. Of some 330,000 distinct CDR3 sequences detected, roughly 24% appear once; the ten largest clones hold 25% to 30%. Sequencing was performed on peripheral blood mononuclear cells (PBMCs), taken when the disease was refractory, from a patient treated with antithyroid drugs. The origin of the receptors is a middle-aged woman with Graves disease. Both conserved end residues are part of each CDR3. Each record gives: D gene, clone size, V gene, J gene, CDR3 protein, CDR3 DNA. The D gene is left open where the match is weak. Expanded clones get a size class; other rows say once, few or many, or leave the size out.

d_gene: TRBD1; abundance: many; v_gene: TRBV29-1; j_gene: TRBJ1-5; CDR3aa: CSVRTGGLNQPQHF; CDR3nt: TGCAGCGTTCGGACAGGGGGCCTAAATCAGCCCCAGCATTTT
d_gene: TRBD2; abundance: .; v_gene: TRBV10-3; j_gene: TRBJ2-7; CDR3aa: CAISGTSGAYEQYF; CDR3nt: TGTGCCATCAGTGGCACTAGCGGGGCCTACGAGCAGTACTTC
d_gene: .; abundance: .; v_gene: TRBV5-1; j_gene: TRBJ1-1; CDR3aa: CASSFEGITEAFF; CDR3nt: TGCGCCAGCAGCTTCGAGGGGATCACTGAAGCTTTCTTT
d_gene: .; abundance: many; v_gene: TRBV28; j_gene: TRBJ1-1; CDR3aa: CASSLDPAEAFF; CDR3nt: TGTGCCAGCAGTTTGGACCCGGCTGAAGCTTTCTTT
d_gene: TRBD1; abundance: many; v_gene: TRBV28; j_gene: TRBJ2-7; CDR3aa: CASRPTGGYEQYF; CDR3nt: TGTGCCAGCAGACCGACAGGGGGTTACGAGCAGTACTTC
d_gene: .; abundance: many; v_gene: TRBV20-1; j_gene: TRBJ2-7; CDR3aa: CSAGAGAGNEQYF; CDR3nt: TGCAGTGCTGGAGCGGGTGCGGGTAACGAGCAGTACTTC
d_gene: .; abundance: few; v_gene: TRBV13; j_gene: TRBJ2-7; CDR3aa: CASSPGDGYEQYF; CDR3nt: TGTGCCAGCTCACCCGGGGACGGCTACGAGCAGTACTTC
d_gene: .; abundance: .; v_gene: TRBV2; j_gene: TRBJ2-3; CDR3aa: CASKVGGIADTQYF; CDR3nt: TGTGCCAGCAAAGTTGGCGGGATCGCAGATACGCAGTATTTT
d_gene: TRBD1; abundance: .; v_gene: TRBV20-1; j_gene: TRBJ2-7; CDR3aa: CSARDTHNRGYEQYF; CDR3nt: TGCAGTGCTAGAGACACCCATAACAGGGGCTACGAGCAGTACTTC
d_gene: .; abundance: .; v_gene: TRBV5-1; j_gene: TRBJ2-4; CDR3aa: CASSLTGTELAKNIQYF; CDR3nt: TGCGCCAGCAGCTTGACAGGGACTGAGCTAGCCAAAAACATTCAGTACTTC
d_gene: .; abundance: .; v_gene: TRBV7-2; j_gene: TRBJ2-7; CDR3aa: CASSLEAGVYEQYF; CDR3nt: TGTGCCAGCAGCTTAGAAGCAGGGGTCTACGAGCAGTACTTC
d_gene: .; abundance: many; v_gene: TRBV2; j_gene: TRBJ2-2; CDR3aa: CASNPGTITGELFF; CDR3nt: TGTGCCAGCAACCCCGGGACAATTACCGGGGAGCTGTTTTTT
d_gene: .; abundance: .; v_gene: TRBV5-6; j_gene: TRBJ2-5; CDR3aa: CASSLQTPGETQYF; CDR3nt: TGTGCCAGCAGCTTACAAACCCCCGGGGAGACCCAGTACTTC
d_gene: .; abundance: .; v_gene: TRBV28; j_gene: TRBJ2-4; CDR3aa: CASSLQLIAKNIQYF; CDR3nt: TGTGCCAGCAGTTTACAACTAATTGCCAAAAACATTCAGTACTTC
d_gene: .; abundance: few; v_gene: TRBV5-1; j_gene: TRBJ2-5; CDR3aa: CASSFGQLQETQYF; CDR3nt: TGCGCCAGCAGCTTTGGACAACTCCAAGAGACCCAGTACTTC
d_gene: .; abundance: many; v_gene: TRBV12-3/TRBV12-4; j_gene: TRBJ1-1; CDR3aa: CASSFGRWDTEAFF; CDR3nt: TGTGCCAGCAGTTTCGGACGGTGGGACACTGAAGCTTTCTTT